These T cell receptor beta chains were read from a single sample in a study of radiation and T cells in renal cell carcinoma. The repertoire was sequenced with immunoSEQ multiplex PCR; TCRdb's copy has only in-frame clones and lacks some. In the table there are under 150,000 clones, more than 80% of which are singletons. Sequencing was performed on blood, taken from a patient whose treatment included radiotherapy and nephrectomy. The receptors originated from a woman aged 60-75 years with renal cell carcinoma. The CDR3 runs from the conserved cysteine through the conserved F or W.

>TRBJ2-2|TRBV29-1
CSVEAGLANTGELFF
>TRBJ1-1|TRBV6-5
CASSRPGGRAEAFF
>TRBJ2-5|TRBV28
CASNLGGAWETQYF
>TRBJ2-2|TRBV4-1
CASSASPNTGELFF
>TRBJ1-5|TRBV6-1
CASSPGGASEKPQHF
>TRBJ1-2|TRBV11-2
CASSLEAGPYGYTF
>TRBJ1-4|TRBV18
CASSPPVRTNEKLFF
>TRBJ1-5|TRBV4-3
CASSQDWGPNQPQHF
>TRBJ1-5|TRBV30
CAWSVFGGGNQPQHF
>TRBJ2-3|TRBV7-6
CASSLNPGLAGKDTDTQYF
>TRBJ2-5|TRBV9
CASSPRDGGWETQYF
>TRBJ1-1|TRBV5-4
CASSSPHRQGATEAFF
>TRBJ1-2|TRBV18
CASSRDPGGIGYTF
>-|TRBV5-6
CASSGTGLPYEQYF
>TRBJ2-1|TRBV12-5
CASARTSGQGAGEQFF
>TRBJ2-2|TRBV29-1
CSVEDGQGRDTGELFF
>TRBJ1-6|TRBV9
CASSADKGAGWSPLHF
>TRBJ2-7|TRBV5-4
CASSPVGTYEQYF
>-|TRBV29-1
CSVSGTEYEQYF
>TRBJ1-2|TRBV4-2
CASSLLSRDRQRGYTF
>TRBJ1-1|TRBV6-6
CASSYSQNTEAFF
>TRBJ1-5|TRBV15
CATSRGQSNQPQHF
>TRBJ2-1|TRBV5-1
CASSPGLAGLAFF
>TRBJ2-7|TRBV10-2
CASSEIDYEQYF
>TRBJ2-7|TRBV21-1
CASSPTGGRGAHDYYEQYF
>TRBJ2-7|TRBV9
CASSAGDRPYEQYF
>TRBJ1-2|TRBV7-9
CASSSLTAFNYGYTF
>TRBJ2-3|TRBV11-3
CASRAGEGTDTQYF
>TRBJ1-5|TRBV28
CASSLHAGQGSQPQHF
>TRBJ2-1|TRBV18
CASSPWGDEQFF
>TRBJ1-5|TRBV7-3
CASSRTFGGPQHF
>TRBJ2-1|TRBV6-6
CASSKLPGTGYNEQFF
>TRBJ1-2|TRBV11-2
CASSSQGGYYGYTF
>TRBJ1-3|TRBV7-9
CASSLAGQYSGNTIYF
>TRBJ1-2|TRBV9
CASSVAPGPGLYGYTF
>TRBJ2-1|TRBV29-1
CSADSGTQFF
>TRBJ2-4|TRBV6-5
CASNGAGSNIQYF
>TRBJ2-1|TRBV28
CAGRNRGQDEQFF
>TRBJ1-2|TRBV5-6
CASSLRRDSFYTF
>TRBJ2-1|TRBV27
CASSITSGGFFGEQFF
>TRBJ2-3|TRBV19
CAIGEKGFSTDTQYF
>TRBJ2-5|TRBV5-1
CASSLERSQETQYF
>TRBJ2-7|TRBV5-4
CASSSNPDLRAAEQYF
>TRBJ1-1|TRBV23-1
CARNRSATEAFF
>TRBJ1-1|TRBV18
CASSPGVNTEAFF
>TRBJ2-7|TRBV28
CASSSGRAAYEQYF
>TRBJ1-4|TRBV6-5
CASSYGGMTNEKLFF
>TRBJ2-1|TRBV9
CASSVTTVPEDEQFF
>TRBJ1-1|TRBV10-1
CASSSSSGRQNTEAFF
>TRBJ1-1|TRBV7-3
CASSLRGKGDTEAFF
>TRBJ2-3|TRBV9
CASSLQTGTDTQYF
>TRBJ2-5|TRBV6-6
CASSPTGGRETQYF
>TRBJ1-1|TRBV19
CASSGATRSGLGPNTEAFF
>TRBJ2-1|TRBV5-1
CASSSGLAGASNEQFF
>TRBJ1-6|TRBV28
CASSVTGTVHF
>TRBJ2-1|TRBV6-6
CASNYGQYNEQFF
>TRBJ2-7|TRBV18
CASSSQPPRQSSYEQYF
>TRBJ2-3|TRBV6-5
CASRATRDTQYF
>TRBJ2-3|TRBV2
CASSENIPPTDTQYF